Below, 17 T cell receptor beta chains from the same sample are listed, as sequenced in a study of blood T cell repertoires in COVID-19. Profiling relied on immunoSEQ multiplex PCR, and the TCRdb table lists in-frame clones only, not all of them. The table has more than 400,000 clones, approximately 85% seen once. Material for sequencing was peripheral blood. The receptor set was obtained from a human donor in a cohort sampled during active COVID-19.

J is TRBJ2-5 and V is TRBV5-5, with 8 bases aligning to TRBD1. Trimming cost V 2 bases and J 3 bases; bases outside gene matches: 0. Germline CDR1 SGHKS, CDR2 YYEKEE (reference sequence). The CDR3 consists of 13 residues. The CDR3 DNA follows: TGTGCCAGCAGCTTACAGGGGGAAGAGACCCAGTACTTC. Its protein is CASSLQGEETQYF.

The genes are TRBV19 and TRBJ2-5; 11 nucleotides agree with TRBD2. Germline lookup yields CDR1 LNHDA and CDR2 SQIVND (reference sequence). With 6 bases clipped from V and 5 bases from J, the junction kept 2 bases outside the gene matches. The CDR3 is made up of 13 amino acids. CDR3 nucleotide sequence: TGTGCCAGTAGGGCTAGCGGGAGGGAGACCCAGTACTTC. Translating it yields CASRASGRETQYF.

The chain joins TRBV23-1 to TRBJ1-1; no firm D call. TRBV23-1 is designated an ORF whose function remains uncertain. V lost 1 base to trimming and J lost 6 bases, with 15 bases between them. There are 15 residues in the CDR3. The CDR3 loop reads CASSQWEIYWAEAFF. CDR3 in DNA: TGCGCCAGCAGTCAATGGGAGATCTATTGGGCTGAAGCTTTCTTT.

The chain has TRBV27 and TRBJ1-1; TRBD1 aligns across 7 bases. The CDR3 totals 15 residues. Germline CDR1 and CDR2: MNHEY and SMNVEV (reference sequence). V dropped 7 bases and J dropped 5; count of bases not matched to a gene: 13. The DNA of the CDR3 is TGTGCCAGCACCTTTAGACAGGGTTCGGGGACTGAAGCTTTCTTT. This encodes CASTFRQGSGTEAFF.

The genes are TRBV19 and TRBJ1-5, with 7 positions matching TRBD1. The length of the CDR3 is 14 residues. Germline assignment: CDR1 LNHDA and CDR2 SQIVND (reference sequence). J gave up 5 bases and V 3 bases, and 4 bases lay outside the gene matches. In nucleotides, the CDR3 is TGTGCCAGTAGTATCCGACAGGGCCATCAGCCCCAGCATTTT. It translates to CASSIRQGHQPQHF.

V usage is TRBV6-1 and J usage is TRBJ1-4; the D gene is possibly TRBD1 (6 bases). Germline-derived CDR1 and CDR2 are MNHNS and SASEGT. Trimming took 0 bases from V and 7 from J, leaving 21 bases between them. The CDR3 covers 18 residues. The CDR3 loop is CASSEARTSGERSEKLFF. The CDR3 DNA reads as TGTGCCAGCAGTGAAGCGAGGACCTCAGGGGAGAGAAGTGAAAAACTGTTTTTT.

The rearrangement uses TRBV2 and TRBJ1-1; D gene unclear. In germline, CDR1 is SNHLY, CDR2 FYNNEI. The CDR3 contains 13 residues. V shed 7 bases and J shed 3 bases, with 12 bases lying between them. CDR3 DNA: TGTGCCAGCACCGAAACTCGGGACACTGAAGCTTTCTTT. Protein product: CASTETRDTEAFF.

The chain employs TRBV28 and TRBJ1-1; TRBD1 is a possible D gene (5 bases). This CDR3 contains 15 residues. The germline V gene encodes CDR1 MDHEN and CDR2 SYDVKM. The ends were cut back, 2 bases at V and 1 base at J, with 11 bases in the middle. CDR3 region: CASSLGTLGNTEAFF. The CDR3 region has the DNA TGTGCCAGCAGTTTAGGGACTTTGGGGAACACTGAAGCTTTCTTT.

The genes are TRBV19 and TRBJ1-1; D uncertain. The germline V gene encodes CDR1 LNHDA and CDR2 SQIVND (reference sequence). Trimming shortened V by 2 bases and J by 5 bases, and 12 bases separated the two germline ends. The CDR3 contains 14 residues. The chain's CDR3 is CASSISGLETEAFF. Written as DNA, the CDR3 is TGTGCCAGTAGTATATCGGGTCTCGAGACTGAAGCTTTCTTT.

The chain links TRBV18 to TRBJ1-2; D is ambiguous. Germline lookup yields CDR1 KGHSH and CDR2 LQKENI. The CDR3 runs 14 residues. V lost 2 bases, J lost 7 bases, and 14 bases lay in between. CDR3 residues: CASSPTDQLAGYTF. The CDR3, as DNA: TGTGCCAGCTCACCAACAGATCAGCTTGCTGGCTACACCTTC.

The J gene is TRBJ2-1, the V gene TRBV18, with 9 bases lining up with TRBD1. The V gene end was trimmed by 1 base and the J gene end by 1 base; junction bases not matched to a gene: 11. There are 19 residues in the CDR3. The germline V gene encodes CDR1 KGHSH and CDR2 LQKENI. CDR3 sequence: CASSPQTGGPTQSYNEQFF. Written as DNA, the CDR3 is TGTGCCAGCTCACCACAAACAGGGGGCCCCACCCAATCCTACAATGAGCAGTTCTTC.

The V gene is TRBV10-2, the J gene TRBJ1-6; TRBD1 aligns across 8 bases. The germline gives CDR1 WSHSY, CDR2 SAAADI. V gave up 5 bases and J gave up 7 bases; unmatched junction bases: 7. The CDR3 is made up of 15 amino acids. The CDR3 spells CASSNQQGGNSPLHF. The CDR3 nucleotides read TGCGCCAGCAGTAACCAACAGGGGGGGAATTCACCCCTCCACTTT.

The chain links TRBV6-5 to TRBJ1-1, with no clear D. Trimming left V 6 bases short and J 6 bases short, with 14 bases between. The CDR3 consists of 13 residues. CDR1 and CDR2 (germline): MNHEY, SVGAGI. The chain's CDR3 is CASSLTRSAEAFF. Written as DNA, the CDR3 is TGTGCCAGCAGCCTGACCCGAAGCGCTGAAGCTTTCTTT.

The chain couples TRBV5-1 to TRBJ2-7, with TRBD1 as a possible D gene (6 bases). Trimming cost V 2 bases and J 2 bases, with 17 bases left between them. Germline V CDR1 and CDR2: SGHRS, YFSETQ. This CDR3 spans 16 amino acids. The CDR3 DNA sequence: TGCGCCAGCAGCTTAGGTGTGGGGACACCTACCTACGAGCAGTACTTC. Amino acid sequence: CASSLGVGTPTYEQYF.

The V and J genes are TRBV7-9 and TRBJ1-1; 7 bases line up with TRBD1. From germline, CDR1 is SEHNR and CDR2 FQNEAQ (reference sequence). This CDR3 spans 14 amino acids. With 0 bases clipped from V and 8 bases from J, the junction kept 6 bases outside the gene matches. The CDR3 DNA reads TGTGCCAGCAGCTTAGCTCCCCGGGACAGAGAAGCTTTCTTT. Translating gives CASSLAPRDREAFF. Supplemented by reference TRBV7-9 and TRBJ1-1, the full variable domain reads DTGVSQNPRHKITKRGQNVTFRCDPISEHNRLYWYRQTLGQGPEFLTYFQNEAQLEKSRLLSDRFSAERPKGSFSTLEIQRTEQGDSAMYLCASSLAPRDREAFFGQGTRLTVV.

The chain links TRBV30 to TRBJ1-3; D unresolved. Trimming took off 6 bases at V and 0 bases at J, with 9 bases between the two ends. The V gene's germline CDR1 is GTSNPN and CDR2 SVGIG (reference sequence). This CDR3 comprises 13 residues. CDR3 nucleotides: TGTGCCTGCAATATAGACTCTGGAAACACCATATATTTT. It specifies CACNIDSGNTIYF.

About this clone: Germline and junction disagree at one end, which may indicate a read error. The chain employs TRBV7-7 and TRBJ2-1; 8 bases fit TRBD2. The CDR3 length is 15 residues. CDR1 SSHAT and CDR2 FNYEAQ come from the germline V gene (reference sequence). The CDR3: CASSVGLVPGNEQFF. As DNA, the CDR3 is TGTGCTAGCAGCGTGGGACTAGTCCCTGGGAATGAGCAGTTCTTC.